One sample yielded the 17 T cell receptor beta chains listed below, sequenced in a study of spatial heterogeneity in lung cancer. Each CDR3 protein gets one entry after TCRdb re-called the 5' RACE reads with MiXCR. The sample consists of over 70,000 distinct CDR3 sequences, roughly 8.9% of them appearing once. As to time point: blood at routine non-recurrence follow-up after resection. The material sequenced was PBMCs, taken at follow-up. Receptor source: a female donor with early-stage non-small cell lung cancer.

This clonotype occurred many times. The chain joins TRBV5-1 to TRBJ2-5, with D unclear. CDR1 and CDR2 (germline): SGHRS, YFSETQ. CDR3 length equals 14 residues. V was clipped by 0 bases and J by 4 bases, with 10 bases between them. The CDR3 nucleotides read TGCGCCAGCAGCTTGGGGCTAGAGTTAGAGACCCAGTACTTC. This sequence encodes CASSLGLELETQYF.

This clonotype was seen repeatedly, ten times or more. The rearrangement links TRBV2 to TRBJ1-1, with 7 bases identical to TRBD1. The CDR3 extends over 13 amino acids. Per germline, CDR1 SNHLY and CDR2 FYNNEI. V was pared by 3 bases and J by 4 bases, with 2 bases of the junction left unmatched. The CDR3 DNA sequence: TGTGCCAGCAGTGACAGGGGGAGCACTGAAGCTTTCTTT. Amino acids: CASSDRGSTEAFF.

The table lists this clonotype with many counts. This chain links TRBV12-3 or TRBV12-4 with TRBJ2-3; D gene ambiguous. V was cut by 6 bases and J by 4 bases, with 5 bases left in between. The CDR3 length is 11 residues. The CDR3 reads CASRRADTQYF. As DNA, the CDR3 is TGTGCCAGCAGAAGGGCAGATACGCAGTATTTT.

This clonotype has ten or more counts. This chain links TRBV20-1 with TRBJ2-5, with D possibly being TRBD2 (6 bases). The germline CDR1 and CDR2 sequences are DFQATT and SNEGSKA (reference sequence). The CDR3 runs 16 residues. V was pared by 5 bases and J by 3 bases, with 22 bases between. The CDR3, as DNA: TGCAGTGCTGAGGTGACTAGACAACGAGGAGAAGAGACCCAGTACTTC. This sequence encodes CSAEVTRQRGEETQYF.

This clonotype was counted at least ten times. The chain recombines TRBV3-1 with TRBJ1-3, with D unclear. V gave up 2 bases and J gave up 0 bases, with 5 bases separating them. The CDR3 length is 14 residues. Germline V CDR1 and CDR2: LGHDT, YNNKEL (reference sequence). The CDR3 reads CASSQSGSGNTIYF. The CDR3 DNA reads as TGTGCCAGCAGCCAATCGGGCTCTGGAAACACCATATATTTT.

In this sample, this clonotype turned up many times. The chain couples TRBV5-1 to TRBJ2-5, with D hard to call. The V end was cut by 0 bases, the J end by 5 bases, with 14 bases between. The CDR3 has 15 residues. Germline V gene sequence: CDR1 SGHRS, CDR2 YFSETQ. CDR3 nucleotides: TGCGCCAGCAGCTTGGTAAACCCGAAAGGGGAGACCCAGTACTTC. Translation: CASSLVNPKGETQYF.

The table lists this clonotype with many counts. CDR3 sequence: CASSWPRPDEQYF. In DNA form, the CDR3 reads TGTGCCAGCAGTTGGCCTCGTCCGGACGAGCAGTACTTC. The rearrangement joins TRBV28 to TRBJ2-7; no definite D call. Germline CDR1 reads MDHEN; CDR2 reads SYDVKM. The CDR3 totals 13 residues. Trimming stripped 4 bases from V and 5 bases from J, with 12 bases between.

This clonotype was recorded at least ten times. This rearrangement joins TRBV19 to TRBJ2-5; D unresolved. CDR1 and CDR2 (germline): LNHDA, SQIVND (reference sequence). The V and J ends lost 3 bases and 4 bases respectively, with 12 bases between them. CDR3 length: 14 residues. The CDR3 spells CASSMGYRRETQYF. CDR3 nucleotide sequence: TGTGCCAGTAGTATGGGATACAGAAGAGAGACCCAGTACTTC.

The V call is TRBV2, the J call TRBJ2-2, with D possibly TRBD2 on 5 matching bases. Trimming left V 7 bases short and J 7 bases short, with 13 bases between. The CDR3 is 13 residues long. CDR1 and CDR2 from the germline V gene are SNHLY and FYNNEI. The CDR3 reads CASNREGVGELFF. CDR3 sequence (DNA): TGTGCCAGCAATCGTGAGGGCGTCGGGGAGCTGTTTTTT.

This clonotype was seen at least ten times. V usage is TRBV5-1 and J usage is TRBJ2-7, with 9 positions matching TRBD1. Trimming cost V 5 bases and J 4 bases; bases outside gene matches: 7. The CDR3 consists of 14 residues. CDR1 is SGHRS, CDR2 YFSETQ, per germline. CDR3 nucleotide sequence: TGCGCCAGCAGAACGGGGACAGGGCAGTACGAGCAGTACTTC. This sequence encodes CASRTGTGQYEQYF.

Only a few counts were recorded for this clonotype. V gene TRBV28 combines with J gene TRBJ1-4; TRBD1 matches 9 bases. Trimming cost V 2 bases and J 7 bases; bases outside gene matches: 2. The CDR3 sequence is 14 residues long. CDR1 and CDR2 (germline): MDHEN, SYDVKM. CDR3 region: CASSLGTGSEKLFF. Here the CDR3 DNA reads TGTGCCAGCAGTTTAGGGACAGGGTCTGAAAAACTGTTTTTT.

This clonotype was detected ten times or more. The chain carries TRBV20-1 and TRBJ2-2; TRBD1 is a possible D gene (6 bases). From germline, CDR1 is DFQATT and CDR2 SNEGSKA (reference sequence). V was shortened by 5 bases and J by 5 bases, with 12 bases between the two germline ends. The CDR3 totals 13 residues. CDR3 sequence: CSALQGRTGELFF. The CDR3 region has the DNA TGCAGTGCTTTACAGGGTCGGACCGGGGAGCTGTTTTTT.

The sample holds a few counts of this clonotype. The chain has TRBV7-2 and TRBJ1-1, with 9 nucleotides matching TRBD1. Germline V CDR1 and CDR2: SGHTA, FQGNSA. J was trimmed by 7 bases and V by 5 bases; bases with no gene match: 5. This CDR3 spans 13 amino acids. The DNA of the CDR3 is TGTGCCAGCAGCCTCGGGACAGGGTTTGAAGCTTTCTTT. It yields the protein CASSLGTGFEAFF.

This clonotype was observed many times. The chain carries TRBV5-4 and TRBJ2-5, with TRBD2 as a possible D gene (5 bases). In germline, CDR1 is SGHNT, CDR2 YYREEE (reference sequence). The length of the CDR3 is 14 residues. V lost 1 base and J 4 bases, leaving 11 bases between the germline ends. The CDR3 here is CASSLWGDGETQYF. The CDR3 bases are TGTGCCAGCAGCTTGTGGGGAGATGGAGAGACCCAGTACTTC. Full variable domain (missing parts from reference TRBV5-4 and TRBJ2-5): ETGVTQSPTHLIKTRGQQVTLRCSSQSGHNTVSWYQQALGQGPQFIFQYYREEENGRGNFPPRFSGLQFPNYSSELNVNALELDDSALYLCASSLWGDGETQYFGPGTRLLVL.

This chain connects TRBV20-1 to TRBJ1-5; D unresolved. This CDR3 has 12 residues. The V end lost 6 bases, the J end lost 0 bases, and 6 bases lay between the germline ends. Per the germline V gene, CDR1 is DFQATT and CDR2 is SNEGSKA (reference sequence). CDR3 sequence reads: CSARVSNQPQHF. CDR3 DNA sequence: TGCAGTGCAAGGGTTAGCAATCAGCCCCAGCATTTT.

The table lists this clonotype with many counts. The chain carries TRBV19 and TRBJ2-2; 10 bases fit TRBD1. Germline CDR1 is LNHDA and CDR2 is SQIVND (reference sequence). The CDR3 length is 15 residues. With 5 bases clipped from V and 4 bases from J, the junction kept 4 bases outside the gene matches. This CDR3 is CASSHWTGGTGELFF. CDR3 nucleotides: TGTGCCAGTAGTCATTGGACAGGGGGCACCGGGGAGCTGTTTTTT. Drawing the rest from reference TRBV19 and TRBJ2-2, the complete variable domain is DGGITQSPKYLFRKEGQNVTLSCEQNLNHDAMYWYRQDPGQGLRLIYYSQIVNDFQKGDIAEGYSVSREKKESFPLTVTSAQKNPTAFYLCASSHWTGGTGELFFGEGSRLTVL.

This clonotype was observed many times. The V and J genes are TRBV5-1 and TRBJ2-3; possible D gene TRBD1, 5 bases. The CDR3 runs to 15 residues. Germline V gene lookup returns CDR1 SGHRS and CDR2 YFSETQ. V lost 2 bases and J lost 0, with 10 bases in between. This CDR3 is CASSFGAASTDTQYF. CDR3 DNA: TGCGCCAGCAGCTTTGGGGCAGCTAGCACAGATACGCAGTATTTT.